This T cell receptor beta chain was identified in a study of cytomegalovirus exposure and HLA in healthy donors. Overall study findings and caveats: Equally common other TCR beta chains were less clonally expanded than HLA-associated ones, a later analysis found.

13 Jbeta primers and 60 Vbeta primers were used for the PCR. Repertoires were generated with immunoSEQ multiplex PCR, while TCRdb's copy carries only in-frame clones and drops some. The table lists under 200,000 clones, 65% to 85% of them singletons. The CDR3 has 13 residues. J lost 4 bases, V lost 9 bases, and 6 bases had no gene match. Germline V gives CDR1 MNHNS, CDR2 SASEGT. With respect to this clone: The antigen is unknown.

Specimen: PBMCs. J is TRBJ2-7 and V is TRBV6-1; TRBD2 matches at 10 bases. The TCR was taken from a male donor in good health and CMV-seropositive. The CDR3 is CASATSGSYEQYF. The CDR3 DNA sequence: TGTGCCAGTGCGACTAGCGGGTCATACGAGCAGTACTTC.